This T cell receptor beta chain was captured in a study of OX40 agonist ivuxolimab in advanced cancers. General study points: Dosing at 0.1 to 3.0 mg/kg was accompanied by clonal expansion of CD4+ and CD8+ blood T cells by week 6.

Clones were read by immunoSEQ multiplex PCR, and TCRdb kept only the in-frame ones, dropping some. The profile shows roughly 60,000 clones, 86% of them singletons. With baseline, cycle 4 day 1, and cycle 7 day 1 as timepoints, blood was sampled. Of note for this clone: Its specificity is not known.

CDR1 and CDR2 (germline): MNHNY, SVGAGI (reference sequence). The CDR3 consists of 16 residues. Trimming removed 0 bases from V and 4 bases from J, with 13 bases in between. V is TRBV6-6 and J is TRBJ1-3, with D perhaps TRBD1 (6 bases). This material consisted of CD4+ or CD8+ T cells sorted from blood, taken in a trial of the OX40 agonist ivuxolimab. This receptor was obtained from an adult with an advanced solid tumor such as melanoma, head and neck, liver or kidney cancer. The CDR3 DNA is TGTGCCAGCAGTTACTCACGACAGGTGGGAGGAAACACCATATATTTT. Its translation is CASSYSRQVGGNTIYF.